One and the same sample provided the 19 T cell receptor beta chains below, sequenced in a study of T cells expressing NK-cell markers. Reanalyzing the 5' RACE reads, TCRdb keeps one entry per CDR3 protein, without DNA. This sample's clone table lists 150,000 to 180,000 distinct CDR3 sequences. The sample was blood T cells: a sorted CD56 or NKG2C T cell subset, CD4+ or CD8+ T cells, or bulk PBMC T cells (not recorded which). The receptor set was obtained from a woman aged 45-60 years in good health.

The rearrangement uses TRBV4-1 and TRBJ2-1. CDR1 is MGHRA and CDR2 is YSYEKL in the germline V gene. This CDR3 is built from 14 residues. This chain's CDR3 is CASSLGLGDNEQFF.

The chain has TRBV4-1 and TRBJ2-5. The CDR3 sequence is 13 residues long. Germline assignment: CDR1 MGHRA and CDR2 YSYEKL. CDR3 residues: CAISRGDQETQYF.

The V and J genes are TRBV6-5 and TRBJ1-3; no DNA is available, so the TRBD1 call from TCRdb remains unchecked. Germline V gene data show CDR1 as MNHEY and CDR2 as SVGAGI. This CDR3 comprises 16 residues. The CDR3 sequence is CASSDQTGNSGNTIYF.

The genes are TRBV20-1 and TRBJ2-1. The CDR3 loop spans 14 amino acids. CDR1 is DFQATT and CDR2 is SNEGSKA in the germline V gene (reference sequence). The CDR3 protein is CSARAPSDWGEQFF.

V gene TRBV7-3 combines with J gene TRBJ1-1; lacking DNA, the TRBD1 call made by TCRdb goes unchecked. From germline, CDR1 is SGHTA and CDR2 FQGTGA. The CDR3 is made up of 13 amino acids. This CDR3 is CASSWGTGGEAFF. Complete variable domain (other parts from reference TRBV7-3 and TRBJ1-1): GAGVSQTPSNKVTEKGKYVELRCDPISGHTALYWYRQSLGQGPEFLIYFQGTGAADDSGLPNDRFFAVRPEGSVSTLKIQRTERGDSAVYLCASSWGTGGEAFFGQGTRLTVV.

The chain carries TRBV9 and TRBJ2-7; lacking DNA, the TRBD1 call made by TCRdb goes unchecked. The CDR3 has 15 residues. Germline CDR1 and CDR2: SGDLS and YYNGEE. Here the CDR3 reads CASSTGALGRDEQYF.

The chain has TRBV25-1 and TRBJ1-4; TCRdb outputs TRBD1, but without DNA this stays unchecked. The CDR3 runs to 13 residues. Germline CDR1 reads MGHDK; CDR2 reads SYGVNS. The CDR3: CASSVPGDEKLFF.

The gene calls are TRBV5-1 and TRBJ2-7. This CDR3 has 14 residues. The germline CDR1 and CDR2 sequences are SGHRS and YFSETQ. CDR3 sequence: CASSLDSTSYEQYF. The full variable domain, in which reference TRBV5-1 and TRBJ2-7 provide the parts outside the CDR3, is KAGVTQTPRYLIKTRGQQVTLSCSPISGHRSVSWYQQTPGQGLQFLFEYFSETQRNKGNFPGRFSGRQFSNSRSEMNVSTLELGDSALYLCASSLDSTSYEQYFGPGTRLTVT.

The chain has TRBV12-3 or TRBV12-4 and TRBJ2-1; checking the TCRdb D call of TRBD1 is not possible without DNA. This CDR3 has 16 amino acids. CDR3 loop: CASSFPLGITYNEQFF.

The CDR3 loop reads CASSQVPEGPSTGELFF. V gene TRBV3-1 combines with J gene TRBJ2-2; no DNA is available, so the TRBD2 call from TCRdb remains unchecked. CDR3 length equals 17 residues. The germline V gene encodes CDR1 LGHDT and CDR2 YNNKEL (reference sequence).

This chain connects TRBV5-1 to TRBJ1-6. Germline V gene lookup returns CDR1 SGHRS and CDR2 YFSETQ. The CDR3 consists of 15 residues. The CDR3 here is CASSLDREDNSPLHF.

J is TRBJ2-1 and V is TRBV19. In germline, CDR1 is LNHDA, CDR2 SQIVND (reference sequence). The CDR3 covers 15 residues. CDR3: CASSIMVSENNEQFF.

The rearrangement joins TRBV29-1 to TRBJ2-5; TCRdb's assignment of TRBD2 cannot be checked, as there is no DNA. The CDR3 extends over 14 amino acids. Per the germline V gene, CDR1 is SQVTM and CDR2 is ANQGSEA. This CDR3 reads CSVVWTSEQETQYF.

The chain recombines TRBV9 with TRBJ2-2. This CDR3 spans 12 amino acids. Germline V CDR1 and CDR2: SGDLS, YYNGEE. The CDR3 loop is CASSVEVGELFF.

This chain uses TRBV3-1 with TRBJ2-5; the D call from TCRdb, TRBD2, cannot be confirmed without DNA. Germline values: CDR1 LGHDT, CDR2 YNNKEL (reference sequence). This CDR3 is 20 amino acids long. CDR3 protein: CASSQPNRTSYRSHQETQYF.

The chain is built from TRBV28 and TRBJ2-2. Germline-derived CDR1 and CDR2 are MDHEN and SYDVKM. CDR3 length equals 15 residues. Here the CDR3 reads CASSSIATNTGELFF.

This chain connects TRBV7-6 to TRBJ1-2; absent DNA, TCRdb's TRBD1 call cannot be checked. Germline V gene sequence: CDR1 SGHVS, CDR2 FNYEAQ. The CDR3 is 15 residues long. CDR3 residues: CASSSPGQGKDGYTF. The entire variable domain, with the rest obtained from reference TRBV7-6 and TRBJ1-2, is as follows: GAGVSQSPRYKVTKRGQDVALRCDPISGHVSLYWYRQALGQGPEFLTYFNYEAQQDKSGLPNDRFSAERPEGSISTLTIQRTEQRDSAMYRCASSSPGQGKDGYTFGSGTRLTVV.

The chain has TRBV3-1 and TRBJ2-7. This CDR3 has 14 amino acids. CDR1 LGHDT and CDR2 YNNKEL come from the germline V gene (reference sequence). The CDR3 here is CASSQVYRSYEQYF.

CDR3 sequence: CASSLQLLAGATDTQYF. The chain employs TRBV7-6 and TRBJ2-3; TCRdb lists TRBD2, though no DNA is available to test this call. The CDR3 consists of 17 residues. Germline loops: CDR1 SGHVS, CDR2 FNYEAQ.